This TCR beta chain was retrieved from a study of control samples from healthy donors and cancer patients. The CDR3 length is 15 residues. Germline CDR1 MGHRA, CDR2 YSYEKL. V shed 0 bases and J shed 8 bases, with 14 bases lying between them. Data came from immunoSEQ multiplex PCR; TCRdb stores just in-frame clones and leaves some out. The repertoire includes roughly 130,000 clones, just under 95% of them detected once, and approximately 4% sits in the top ten. V is TRBV4-1 and J is TRBJ2-1, with D possibly called TRBD1 or TRBD2 (6 bases each). The sample consisted of blood. The origin of this receptor is a man aged 25 to 40 in good health. The CDR3 here is CASSQDRWGAYEQFF. The CDR3 bases are TGCGCCAGCAGCCAAGATCGATGGGGGGCGTATGAGCAGTTCTTC.